These T cell receptor beta chains were read from a single sample in a study of blood T cell repertoires in COVID-19. TCRdb's table, derived via immunoSEQ multiplex PCR, lists solely in-frame clones and lacks some. The data show some 150,000 clones, 86% seen once. The sequencing sample was made of PBMCs or T cells enriched from blood (not recorded which). Every receptor here comes from a man between 45 and 60 years old who had recovered from COVID-19. The CDR3 runs from the conserved cysteine through the conserved F or W. A D gene is named only where the DNA matches it firmly. A row's size may be missing; if present it is once, few, many or a size class.

D gene	V gene	J gene	clone size	CDR3 DNA	CDR3 protein
TRBD2	TRBV7-2	TRBJ2-7	-	TGTGCCAGCAGCTTAGTTAGCGGGAGTTCCTACGAGCAGTACTTC	CASSLVSGSSYEQYF
-	TRBV19	TRBJ1-1	-	TGTGCCAGTAGTATGCCGGAGTTAAGGAACACTGAAGCTTTCTTT	CASSMPELRNTEAFF
-	TRBV19	TRBJ1-6	-	TGTGCCAGTACCCCAGGGAATTCACCCCTCCACTTT	CASTPGNSPLHF
-	TRBV10-3	TRBJ1-5	-	TGTGCCATCTACCAAAGGAGGATCTTCCAGCCCCAGCATTTT	CAIYQRRIFQPQHF
-	TRBV9	TRBJ2-5	-	TGTGCCAGCAGCGGAACGGGGGGCCGGGAGACCCAGTACTTC	CASSGTGGRETQYF
-	TRBV9	TRBJ2-7	-	TGTGCCAGCAGCGTACAGGGTGGGTACGAGCAGTACTTC	CASSVQGGYEQYF
TRBD1	TRBV7-2	TRBJ1-1	-	TGTGCCAGCAGCTCACAGGGGGCTGTAGCTTTCTTT	CASSSQGAVAFF
-	TRBV5-1	TRBJ1-3	few	TGCGCCAGCCGACGGAGTGTTAGAGACACCATATATTTT	CASRRSVRDTIYF
-	TRBV9	TRBJ1-2	-	TGTGCCAGCAGCGTAACCGGGAGCGTTAACTATGGCTACACCTTC	CASSVTGSVNYGYTF
-	TRBV5-8	TRBJ2-5	-	TGTGCCAGCAGCCATGACAGGCCTGGAGAGACCCAGTACTTC	CASSHDRPGETQYF
-	TRBV7-2	TRBJ1-3	once	TGTGCCAGCAGCTTGGGGGGGACTGGAAACACCATATATTTT	CASSLGGTGNTIYF
-	TRBV28	TRBJ1-4	-	TGTGCCAGCAGTCGAGGTTATGAAAAACTGTTTTTT	CASSRGYEKLFF
TRBD1	TRBV10-3	TRBJ2-6	-	TGTGCCATCAGTCCGGGACAGGGGGCCTCTGGGGCCAACGTCCTGACTTTC	CAISPGQGASGANVLTF
-	TRBV7-9	TRBJ1-3	-	TGTGCCAGCAGCTTAGGAGGCCCGCAGGGAAACACCATATATTTT	CASSLGGPQGNTIYF
TRBD2	TRBV5-4	TRBJ2-5	few	TGTGCCAGCAGCTTGTGGGGTTTGGGACTAGCGGGGGAAGAGACCCAGTACTTC	CASSLWGLGLAGEETQYF
-	TRBV4-3	TRBJ1-1	-	TGCGCCAGCAGCCATGCAGGAGAAGGGGAGGGCACTGAAGCTTTCTTT	CASSHAGEGEGTEAFF
-	TRBV9	TRBJ2-7	few	TGTGCCAGCAGCGTAGAAGGGCAGGGCGGCGACGAGCAGTACTTC	CASSVEGQGGDEQYF
-	TRBV10-2	TRBJ2-7	-	TGCGCCAGCAGTGACCAGGGATTCTACGAGCAGTACTTC	CASSDQGFYEQYF
-	TRBV5-1	TRBJ2-5	-	TGCGCCAGCAGCTACCCAGCGGAAGAGACCCAGTACTTC	CASSYPAEETQYF
-	TRBV7-2	TRBJ2-5	-	TGTGCCAGCAGCTTAGGGAGGGGAGAGACCCAGTACTTC	CASSLGRGETQYF
-	TRBV19	TRBJ1-5	-	TGTGCCAGTAGTACCGGGCATGACAGGAGCAATCAGCCCCAGCATTTT	CASSTGHDRSNQPQHF
-	TRBV5-4	TRBJ2-5	-	TGTGCCAGCAGCGAGGGGGGGGAGACCCAGTACTTC	CASSEGGETQYF
TRBD2	TRBV9	TRBJ2-1	-	TGTGCCAGCAGCGAGACTAGCGGCCACAATGAGCAGTTCTTC	CASSETSGHNEQFF
-	TRBV5-1	TRBJ2-5	-	TGCGCCAGCAGCTTGGCTAGCCAAGAGACCCAGTACTTC	CASSLASQETQYF
TRBD2	TRBV6-2/TRBV6-3	TRBJ2-2	few	TGTGCCAGCACCCCGGGACTAAACACCGGGGAGCTGTTTTTT	CASTPGLNTGELFF
-	TRBV10-3	TRBJ2-3	-	TGTGCCATCAGTAGCGCTGTGCCAGATACGCAGTATTTT	CAISSAVPDTQYF
-	TRBV6-5	TRBJ1-5	once	TGTGCCAGCCGACCAATGGTAGGGGGCAATCAGCCCCAGCATTTT	CASRPMVGGNQPQHF
-	TRBV5-4	TRBJ2-7	-	TGTGCCAGCAGCTCAGGGTTTTCCTACGAGCAGTACTTC	CASSSGFSYEQYF
TRBD2	TRBV7-2	TRBJ2-2	-	TGTGCCAGCAGCCGCCAGACTAGCGGGAGTGCCGGGGAGCTGTTTTTT	CASSRQTSGSAGELFF
TRBD1	TRBV7-2	TRBJ1-3	-	TGTGCCAGCAGCTTAACGGCCGGGACAGGATACGGAAACACCATATATTTT	CASSLTAGTGYGNTIYF
TRBD1	TRBV27	TRBJ1-1	-	TGTGCCAGCAGTCAAATTTCCGGGACAGGGAACACTGAAGCTTTCTTT	CASSQISGTGNTEAFF
-	TRBV12-3/TRBV12-4	TRBJ2-1	few	TGTGCCGGCGCCCGGACATACAATGAGCAGTTCTTC	CAGARTYNEQFF
-	TRBV7-9	TRBJ2-6	few	TGTGCCAGCAGCTTCTCGGTCTCTGGGGCCAACGTCCTGACTTTC	CASSFSVSGANVLTF
-	TRBV6-5	TRBJ1-2	-	TGTGCCAGCAGAAAAACAACGTCTCCAGGCTACACCTTC	CASRKTTSPGYTF
-	TRBV19	TRBJ2-7	-	TGTGCCAGTAAGGGGGGGACCGCCTCCTACGAGCAGTACTTC	CASKGGTASYEQYF
TRBD1	TRBV28	TRBJ1-4	-	TGTGCCAGCAGTAATACGGGACAGGGTTATGAAAAACTGTTTTTT	CASSNTGQGYEKLFF
TRBD1	TRBV24-1	TRBJ2-1	-	TGTGCCACCAGTGGGGCGCAGGGGGCGATACACAATGAGCAGTTCTTC	CATSGAQGAIHNEQFF
TRBD1	TRBV9	TRBJ1-5	-	TGTGCCAGCAGCGTAGAGGGGACAGGAGGCCAGCCCCAGCATTTT	CASSVEGTGGQPQHF
-	TRBV7-2	TRBJ1-5	-	TGTGCCAGCAGCTTAGCGGTTAGGAATGGCGGCTTCTCGTATAGCAATCAGCCCCAGCATTTT	CASSLAVRNGGFSYSNQPQHF
TRBD2	TRBV9	TRBJ2-1	-	TGTGCCAATAAGACTAGCGAGGCCTACAATGAGCAGTTCTTC	CANKTSEAYNEQFF
-	TRBV7-9	TRBJ1-6	-	TGTGCCAGCAGCTTAGGGACAGATCCCCTCCACTTT	CASSLGTDPLHF
TRBD1	TRBV7-2	TRBJ1-5	-	TGTGCCAGCAGCTTATTCAGGGGGGATCAGCCCCAGCATTTT	CASSLFRGDQPQHF
-	TRBV5-8	TRBJ1-6	once	TGTGCCAGCAGCTTGGACGATAGGAGCTCCTATAATTCACCCCTCCACTTT	CASSLDDRSSYNSPLHF
TRBD2	TRBV19	TRBJ2-3	-	TGTGCCAGTAGTATTTCGGCTAGCGGGGTTTCTAGCACAGATACGCAGTATTTT	CASSISASGVSSTDTQYF
TRBD2	TRBV5-1	TRBJ2-1	once	TGCGCCAGCAGCCCATTGGGCGGGAGCCTCTACAATGAGCAGTTCTTC	CASSPLGGSLYNEQFF
-	TRBV2	TRBJ2-1	-	TGTGCCAGCTCTGTCGTGGGAGTGGGGAATGAGCAGTTCTTC	CASSVVGVGNEQFF
-	TRBV10-3	TRBJ1-1	-	TGTGCCACCGCCCTTGGACACTCGAACACTGAAGCTTTCTTT	CATALGHSNTEAFF